Listed here is a single T cell receptor beta chain. The target of this receptor is not known. No much larger clone exists at a distance of one base, and base qualities are not known. The CDR3 regions of human TCRbeta chains were analyzed by immunosequencing. The source study handled its data this way. TCRs in the repertoires were compared against a reference library of SARS-CoV-2-specific TCRs that had been generated with the MIRA antigen-specificity platform. Breadth was defined as the fraction of unique TCRs that were SARS-CoV-2-associated, and depth was defined as the fraction of total T cells that were SARS-CoV-2-associated. Using the MIRA data, each spike-specific TCR was mapped to the spike region that the TCR reacts to and placed in a CD4 or CD8 class. Log10-transformed breadth and depth values were compared by one-way ANOVA with Sidak's multiple comparisons tests. TCRdb retrieved this table from immuneACCESS and kept in-frame rearrangements only. Not all clones are present; in checked studies, unresolved V genes account for under half, and no reason is known for the remainder. The V and J calls and clone size come from that table; D and trimming were worked out from the DNA. In all, the sample holds about 110,000 clones, and around 95% of those were seen once. The ten most abundant clones make up 2.2% of the sample.

Looking up the germline V gene (reference sequence) yields CDR1 LNHDA and CDR2 SQIVND. V loses 9 bases of germline sequence and J loses 4 bases, and the interval between the two ends is 15 bases. Counted from cysteine to phenylalanine, this CDR3 has 13 amino acids. The sequence is cut down to CDR3 DNA, 39 bases in frame from base 1. The data stem from a study of T cell responses to AZD1222 COVID-19 vaccine (dated by TCRdb to 2020 to 2023). Describing the broader study: AZD1222 recipients given second doses at about 4 weeks or at about 12 weeks were pooled, since spike-specific TCR depth and breadth were not found to differ between the two schedules. Trial participants were enrolled by age into subgroups of 18-55, 56-69 and 70-plus years, and around 150, 29 and 61 TCR-sequenced participants, respectively, were included in these subgroups. TCR sequencing covered 230 or so trial participants: nearly 210 given two doses of AZD1222 and 26 given two doses of MenACWY control vaccine. Overall study outcomes, separate from this receptor: The 56-69-year group was small, and its depth increase did not reach significance, likely because of low power. No day 14 peak-response samples were available, so repertoires were characterized only after the peak T cell response. CD4 TCRs associated with the vaccine covered the entire spike protein, and the dominant responses were in regions 160-218 and 743-854. Epitopes outside the regions mutated in the B.1.351 and B.1.1.7 variants were reportedly recognized by nearly half of the unique spike-specific TCRs. Conclusions about previously exposed vaccinees are limited, since just 6 or 7 AZD1222 recipients were seropositive for SARS-CoV-2 at baseline. Most participants were white British and females outnumbered males, and the authors suggested that clonal diversity may have been underestimated. Spike-specific TCR breadth and depth rose significantly after two AZD1222 doses compared with day 0 and with MenACWY recipients.

The time point tag for this specimen amounts to: baseline before first vaccination. The vaccinee samples were drawn from two UK trials, COV001 and COV002, one of which was a single-blind randomized controlled phase 2/3 trial testing AZD1222 (ChAdOx1 nCoV-19) in healthy adults. For TCRbeta chain sequencing, PBMC samples from trial participants were taken at day 0 and at day 28 after the second dose. Here the chain combines TRBV19 and TRBJ1-1; possibly the D gene is TRBD1, per 6 matching bases. This sequence was found in an adult in good health. Material: peripheral blood, obtained on day 0 of AZD1222 vaccination. The CDR3 is CASAPGGGTEAFF. The DNA reads as follows: TGTGCCAGCGCACCCGGAGGGGGCACTGAAGCTTTCTTT.